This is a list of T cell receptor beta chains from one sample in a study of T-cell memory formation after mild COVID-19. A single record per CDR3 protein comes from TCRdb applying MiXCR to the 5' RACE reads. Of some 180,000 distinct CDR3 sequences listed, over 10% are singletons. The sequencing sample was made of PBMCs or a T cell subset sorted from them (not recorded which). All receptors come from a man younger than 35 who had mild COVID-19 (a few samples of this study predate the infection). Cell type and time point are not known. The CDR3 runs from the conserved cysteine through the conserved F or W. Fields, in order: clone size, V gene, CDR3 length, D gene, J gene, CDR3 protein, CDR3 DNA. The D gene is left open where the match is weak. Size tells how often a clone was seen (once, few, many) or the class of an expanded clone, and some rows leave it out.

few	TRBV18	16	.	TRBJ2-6	CASSQTGSSGANVLTF	TGTGCCAGCTCTCAAACAGGGAGCTCTGGGGCCAACGTCCTGACTTTC
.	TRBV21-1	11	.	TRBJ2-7	CASPDWCEQYF	TGTGCCAGCCCCGATTGGTGCGAGCAGTACTTC
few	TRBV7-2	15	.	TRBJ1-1	CASSLRLSGGAEAFF	TGTGCCAGCAGCTTACGCCTCTCGGGAGGCGCTGAAGCTTTCTTT
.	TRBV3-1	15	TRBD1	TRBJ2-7	CASSRYAGTGAEQYF	TGTGCCAGCAGCCGATACGCCGGGACAGGGGCTGAGCAGTACTTC
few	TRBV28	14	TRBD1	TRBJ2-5	CASSFRTGQETQYF	TGTGCCAGCAGTTTCCGGACAGGGCAAGAGACCCAGTACTTC
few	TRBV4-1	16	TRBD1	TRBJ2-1	CASSQYGQGRRNEQFF	TGCGCCAGCAGCCAATATGGACAGGGAAGGCGCAATGAGCAGTTCTTC
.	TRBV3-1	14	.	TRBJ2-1	CASSQRGQPTGEFF	TGTGCCAGCAGCCAAAGGGGACAGCCCACGGGGGAGTTCTTC
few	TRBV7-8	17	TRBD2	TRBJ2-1	CASSLAAGGLLYNEQFF	TGTGCCAGCAGCTTAGCAGCGGGGGGGTTGCTTTACAATGAGCAGTTCTTC
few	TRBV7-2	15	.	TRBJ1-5	CASSLDVVFNQPQHF	TGTGCCAGCAGCTTAGATGTGGTCTTCAATCAGCCCCAGCATTTT
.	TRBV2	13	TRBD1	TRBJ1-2	CASSQQGATGYTF	TGTGCCAGCAGCCAACAGGGGGCGACTGGCTACACCTTC
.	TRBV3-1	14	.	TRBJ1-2	CASSQLGQSYGYTF	TGTGCCAGCAGCCAACTCGGGCAGAGCTATGGCTACACCTTC
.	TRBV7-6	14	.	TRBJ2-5	CASSIQGLQETQYF	TGTGCCAGCAGTATACAGGGTCTTCAAGAGACCCAGTACTTC
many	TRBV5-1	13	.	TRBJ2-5	CASGARGGETQYF	TGCGCCAGCGGGGCGCGGGGAGGAGAGACCCAGTACTTC
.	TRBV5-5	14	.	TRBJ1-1	CASSLMGPNTEAFF	TGTGCCAGCAGCTTGATGGGGCCTAACACTGAAGCTTTCTTT
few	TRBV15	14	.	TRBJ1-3	CATSRDQGRNTIYF	TGTGCCACCAGCAGAGACCAGGGACGGAACACCATATATTTT
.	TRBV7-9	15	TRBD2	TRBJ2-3	CASSSDGGAADTQYF	TGTGCCAGCAGCTCGGACGGGGGGGCCGCAGATACGCAGTATTTT
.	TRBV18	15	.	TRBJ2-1	CASSPLGLAYNEQFF	TGTGCCAGCTCACCATTGGGACTTGCCTACAATGAGCAGTTCTTC
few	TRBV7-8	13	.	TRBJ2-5	CASSPRASETQYF	TGTGCCAGCAGCCCCCGGGCGTCGGAGACCCAGTACTTC
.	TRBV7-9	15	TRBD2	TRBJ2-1	CASSLRGGPGNEQFF	TGTGCCAGCAGCTTACGCGGGGGGCCAGGCAATGAGCAGTTCTTC
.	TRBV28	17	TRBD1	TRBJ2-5	CASSRPPGQGMVETQYF	TGTGCCAGCAGCCGACCCCCGGGACAGGGCATGGTAGAGACCCAGTACTTC
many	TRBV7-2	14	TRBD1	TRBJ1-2	CASSTQQGVYGYTF	TGTGCCAGCAGCACGCAACAGGGGGTCTATGGCTACACCTTC
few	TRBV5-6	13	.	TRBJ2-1	CASSLAWTEEQFF	TGTGCCAGCAGCTTGGCCTGGACTGAAGAGCAGTTCTTC
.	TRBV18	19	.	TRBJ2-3	CASSPRRGALGPAADTQYF	TGTGCCAGCTCACCAAGGAGGGGGGCCCTAGGACCGGCCGCAGATACGCAGTATTTT
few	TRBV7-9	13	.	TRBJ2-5	CASSMGGLETQYF	TGTGCCAGCAGCATGGGGGGTCTGGAGACCCAGTACTTC
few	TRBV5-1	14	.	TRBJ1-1	CASSFGGADTEAFF	TGCGCCAGCAGCTTCGGAGGGGCGGACACTGAAGCTTTCTTT
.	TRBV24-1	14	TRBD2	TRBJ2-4	CATSESGTSNIQYF	TGTGCCACCAGTGAAAGCGGGACTTCAAACATTCAGTACTTC
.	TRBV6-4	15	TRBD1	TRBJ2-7	CASPGQGKFTYEQYF	TGTGCCAGCCCCGGACAGGGAAAGTTCACCTACGAGCAGTACTTC
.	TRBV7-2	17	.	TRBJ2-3	CASSLSFRTLPGDTQYF	TGTGCCAGCAGCTTAAGCTTTAGGACTCTCCCTGGGGATACGCAGTATTTT
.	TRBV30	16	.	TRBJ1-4	CAWSVQQAGTNEKLFF	TGTGCCTGGAGTGTACAACAGGCTGGAACTAATGAAAAACTGTTTTTT
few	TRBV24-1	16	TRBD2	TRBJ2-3	CATSVGTSLSTDTQYF	TGTGCCACCAGTGTTGGGACTAGCCTTAGCACAGATACGCAGTATTTT
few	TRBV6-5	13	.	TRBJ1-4	CASSSGTTQKLFF	TGTGCCAGCAGTTCCGGGACCACACAAAAACTGTTTTTT
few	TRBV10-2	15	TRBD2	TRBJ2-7	CASRGAGGLLREQYF	TGCGCCAGCAGGGGAGCGGGGGGCCTCCTTCGCGAGCAGTACTTC
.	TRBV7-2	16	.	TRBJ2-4	CASSLDLLLVKNIQYF	TGTGCCAGCAGCTTGGACCTCCTGCTTGTCAAAAACATTCAGTACTTC
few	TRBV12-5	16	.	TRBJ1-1	CASGSRIDRTNTEAFF	TGTGCTAGTGGTTCTCGAATAGACAGGACGAACACTGAAGCTTTCTTT